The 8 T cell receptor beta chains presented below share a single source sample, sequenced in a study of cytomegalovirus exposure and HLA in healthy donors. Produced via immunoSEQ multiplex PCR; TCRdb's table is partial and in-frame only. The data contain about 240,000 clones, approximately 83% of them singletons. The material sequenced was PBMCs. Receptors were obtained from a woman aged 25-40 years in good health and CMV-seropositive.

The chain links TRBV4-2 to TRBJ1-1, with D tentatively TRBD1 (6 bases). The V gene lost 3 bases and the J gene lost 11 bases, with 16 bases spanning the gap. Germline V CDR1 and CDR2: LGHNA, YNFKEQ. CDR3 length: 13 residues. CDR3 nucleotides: TGTGCCAGCAGCCAGGGGGGGAAGGGGGGGGCTTTCTTT. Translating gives CASSQGGKGGAFF.

CDR3 DNA sequence: TGCGCCAGCCCAATCCCGGACAGGGGGGGTCAGCCCCAGCATTTT. Protein sequence: CASPIPDRGGQPQHF. The rearrangement links TRBV10-1 to TRBJ1-5; 10 bases map to TRBD1. Germline trimming cut 8 bases from V and 6 bases from J; bases unmatched to any gene: 10. The germline V gene has CDR1 WNHNN and CDR2 SYGVQD (reference sequence). The CDR3 consists of 15 residues.

As DNA, the CDR3 is TGTGCCAGCCGACAGGGACTGAACACTGAAGCTTTCTTT. It translates to CASRQGLNTEAFF. The chain joins TRBV19 to TRBJ1-1; 7 nucleotides agree with TRBD1. V shed 9 bases and J 0 bases; nucleotides not matched to a gene: 4. This CDR3 has 13 residues. In germline, CDR1 is LNHDA, CDR2 SQIVND (reference sequence).

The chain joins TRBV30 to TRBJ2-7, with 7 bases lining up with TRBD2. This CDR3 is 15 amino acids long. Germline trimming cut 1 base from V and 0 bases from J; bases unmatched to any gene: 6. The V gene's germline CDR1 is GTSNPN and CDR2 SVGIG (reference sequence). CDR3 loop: CAWSGPSGLSYEQYF. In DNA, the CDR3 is TGTGCCTGGAGTGGGCCTAGCGGCCTCTCCTACGAGCAGTACTTC.

The CDR3 DNA reads as TGTGCCAGTAGTACCGATAGCGGGACGCACTACGAGCAGTACTTC. It is translated as CASSTDSGTHYEQYF. V gene TRBV19 combines with J gene TRBJ2-7; 8 bases line up with TRBD2. The CDR3 length is 15 residues. J gave up 3 bases and V 4 bases, and 8 bases lay outside the gene matches. CDR1 is LNHDA, CDR2 SQIVND, per germline (reference sequence).

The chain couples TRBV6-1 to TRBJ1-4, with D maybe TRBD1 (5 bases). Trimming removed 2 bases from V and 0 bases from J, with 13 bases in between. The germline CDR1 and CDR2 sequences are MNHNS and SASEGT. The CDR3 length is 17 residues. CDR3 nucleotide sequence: TGTGCCAGCAGTGAACGGGTCAGGGCGACAACTAATGAAAAACTGTTTTTT. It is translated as CASSERVRATTNEKLFF.

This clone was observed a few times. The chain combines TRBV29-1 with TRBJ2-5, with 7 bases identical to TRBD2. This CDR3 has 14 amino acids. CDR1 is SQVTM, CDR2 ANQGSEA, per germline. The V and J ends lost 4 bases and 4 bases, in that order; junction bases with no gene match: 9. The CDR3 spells CSVVRGSGLETQYF. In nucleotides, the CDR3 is TGCAGCGTTGTGAGGGGTAGCGGGTTAGAGACCCAGTACTTC. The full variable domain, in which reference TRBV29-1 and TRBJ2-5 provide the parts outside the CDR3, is SAVISQKPSRDICQRGTSLTIQCQVDSQVTMMFWYRQQPGQSLTLIATANQGSEATYESGFVIDKFPISRPNLTFSTLTVSNMSPEDSSIYLCSVVRGSGLETQYFGPGTRLLVL.

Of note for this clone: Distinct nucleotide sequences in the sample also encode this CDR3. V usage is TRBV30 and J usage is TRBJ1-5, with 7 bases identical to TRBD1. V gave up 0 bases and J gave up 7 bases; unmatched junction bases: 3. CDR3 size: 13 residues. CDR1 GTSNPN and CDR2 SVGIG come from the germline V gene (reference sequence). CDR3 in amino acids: CAWSVQGDQPQHF. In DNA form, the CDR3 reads TGTGCCTGGAGTGTTCAGGGGGACCAGCCCCAGCATTTT.